The sequence of this T cell receptor (beta chain) was determined in a study of OX40 agonist ivuxolimab in advanced cancers. Findings and caveats of the study: Those patients achieving a partial response at 0.1-3.0 mg/kg showed among the lowest clonal expansion. Fewer expanded clones were found on average in CD4+ than in CD8+ T cells. What antigens the expanded peripheral T cells recognized was never established.

As for this clone: As yet, its antigen is unknown.

The CDR3 length is 16 residues. Per the germline V gene, CDR1 is SGHTA and CDR2 is FQGTGA. With 7 bases removed from V and 0 bases from J, the gap between germline ends came to 16 bases. The data were produced by immunoSEQ multiplex PCR, yet TCRdb's version contains in-frame clones alone and is incomplete. Seen here are 20,000 to 30,000 clones, around 75% observed once, and the top ten hold 11% to 15%. The specimen comprised CD4+ or CD8+ T cells sorted from blood, sampled in a trial of the OX40 agonist ivuxolimab. This chain links TRBV7-3 with TRBJ1-3, with D unresolved. The TCR originated in an adult with an advanced solid tumor such as melanoma, head and neck, liver or kidney cancer. The CDR3 nucleotides are TGTGCCAGCAAGCCCACTGAAGAGGGCTCTGGAAACACCATATATTTT. Translated: CASKPTEEGSGNTIYF. Looking up the rest from reference TRBV7-3 and TRBJ1-3 gives the full variable domain: GAGVSQTPSNKVTEKGKYVELRCDPISGHTALYWYRQSLGQGPEFLIYFQGTGAADDSGLPNDRFFAVRPEGSVSTLKIQRTERGDSAVYLCASKPTEEGSGNTIYFGEGSWLTVV.